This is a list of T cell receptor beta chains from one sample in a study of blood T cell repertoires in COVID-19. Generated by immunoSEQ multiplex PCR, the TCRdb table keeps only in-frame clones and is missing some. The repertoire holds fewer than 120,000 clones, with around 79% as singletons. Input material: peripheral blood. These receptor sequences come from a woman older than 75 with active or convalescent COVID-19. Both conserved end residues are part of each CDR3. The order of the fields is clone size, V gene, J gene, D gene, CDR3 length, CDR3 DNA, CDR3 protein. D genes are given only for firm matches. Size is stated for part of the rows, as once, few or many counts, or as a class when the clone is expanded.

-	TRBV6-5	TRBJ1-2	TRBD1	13	TGTGCCAGCAGTCGACAGGGGAGGTATGGCTACACCTTC	CASSRQGRYGYTF
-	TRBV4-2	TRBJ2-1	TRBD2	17	TGTGCCAGCAGCCAAGGTTACGGGGCGGGAGACCACAATGAGCAGTTCTTC	CASSQGYGAGDHNEQFF
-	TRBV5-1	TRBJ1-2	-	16	TGCGCCAGCAGCGGGCAGACAGCCGCTACTAACTATGGCTACACCTTC	CASSGQTAATNYGYTF
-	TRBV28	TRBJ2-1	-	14	TGTGCCAGCAGTGTCGGGAGCGACAACAATGAGCAGTTCTTC	CASSVGSDNNEQFF
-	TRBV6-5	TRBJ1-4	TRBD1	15	TGTGCCAGCAGAAGGACAGGGGCGGCTAATGAAAAACTGTTTTTT	CASRRTGAANEKLFF
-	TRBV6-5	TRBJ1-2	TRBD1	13	TGTGCCAGCAGCCCAGGGGGGCACTATGGCTACACCTTC	CASSPGGHYGYTF
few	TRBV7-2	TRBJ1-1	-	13	TGTGCCAGCAGCTCGCGGGGGGGCGATGAAGCTTTCTTT	CASSSRGGDEAFF
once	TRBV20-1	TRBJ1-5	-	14	TGCAGTGCTAGTGCAGGGAGGTCGCGGCAGCCCCAGCATTTT	CSASAGRSRQPQHF
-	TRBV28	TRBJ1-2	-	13	TGTGCCAGCAGTTACCAGGGAGGCTATGGCTACACCTTC	CASSYQGGYGYTF
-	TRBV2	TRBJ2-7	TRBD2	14	TGTGCCAGCAGTGAGGCTAGCGGGATCTACGAGCAGTACTTC	CASSEASGIYEQYF
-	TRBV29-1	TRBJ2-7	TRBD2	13	TGCAGCGCCCGGACTAGCGGGAGTGCCGAGCAGTACTTC	CSARTSGSAEQYF
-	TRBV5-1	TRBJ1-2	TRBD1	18	TGCGCCAGCAGCCCCCGCCCCGGGACAGGGGCAGCTAACTATGGCTACACCTTC	CASSPRPGTGAANYGYTF
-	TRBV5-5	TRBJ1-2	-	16	TGTGCCAGCAGCTCCCCCGGGGGGCAATCCAACTATGGCTACACCTTC	CASSSPGGQSNYGYTF